The TCR beta chain described here comes from a study of CD8 T cells in Susac syndrome (dated by TCRdb to about 2019). For the wider study: The study used repertoire sequencing to test whether antigen drove CD8+ T cell activation and differentiation in Susac syndrome.

Peripheral blood CD8+ and CD4+ T cells from healthy donors, Susac syndrome patients and multiple sclerosis patients were profiled using high-throughput TCR beta sequencing. The healthy donors served as controls matched for age and sex. CD8+ TEMRA cells were enriched by FACS, while bulk CD8+ and CD4+ T cells were purified by magnetic negative isolation. Blood was drawn into EDTA tubes, processed within 24 hours, and PBMCs were isolated by density gradient centrifugation. PBMCs destined for TCR sequencing were cryopreserved in liquid nitrogen and later thawed in a 37 °C water bath. A purity of at least 90% was achieved for sorted or isolated CD4+, CD8+ and CD8+ TEMRA cells. Overall results and qualifications from the work: The number of individuals in the TCR sequencing and HLA analysis was recognized as being relatively small.

In regard to this clonotype: Its cognate antigen has yet to be identified. Per-nucleotide qualities are absent, and no much larger clonotype sits a single base away.

RNA was extracted using the RNeasy kit, and about 0.5 to 1 ug of the RNA was reverse transcribed with random hexamers. The immunoSEQ multiplex PCR assay, covering 54 Vbeta and 13 Jbeta segments, was used to amplify TCR beta CDR3 regions. To correct PCR amplification bias, a synthetic template baseline was used for both primer optimization and computational correction. Under the source paper's analysis protocol: Only productive sequences were kept, with reads annotated to V, D and J genes according to IMGT and analyzed in immunoSEQ Analyzer. To calculate clonality, Shannon entropy was normalized by log2 of the number of productive unique sequences and then subtracted from one. For each patient and control, public and private clones were evaluated among the 100 most prevalent clones. Clones were defined as Susac-specific if absent from the healthy and MS cohorts, from 1052 published viral clones and from other ImmuneACCESS disease sequences. The public reads were quality trimmed at Q25 with fastp and then assembled into clones with MiXCR by TCRdb, keeping productive beta chains. Entries are consolidated by CDR3 protein sequence, retaining the most common genes and DNA. For this entry, the V and J calls and clone size follow TCRdb and not the study's own pipeline. Recorded for this sample are 160,000 or so distinct CDR3 sequences; about 90% of them occurred a single time. Under 0.085% of the sample is held by the ten biggest clonotypes.

The TCR comes from a human donor in good health. Sequencing used CD4+ T cells from PBMCs.

The CDR3 in this case is CSATSGNQPQHF. The base sequence is TGCAGTGCGACTTCAGGGAATCAGCCCCAGCATTTT. This chain is built from TRBV20-1 and TRBJ1-5; D gene: possibly TRBD1, on 5 matching bases. Trimming costs V 6 bases and J 4 bases, and their ends lie 10 bases apart. The germline V gene (reference sequence) gives CDR1 as DFQATT and CDR2 as SNEGSKA. The CDR3, cysteine through phenylalanine, is 12 amino acids long. Only the CDR3 region is kept as DNA, spanning 36 bases read in frame from base 1.